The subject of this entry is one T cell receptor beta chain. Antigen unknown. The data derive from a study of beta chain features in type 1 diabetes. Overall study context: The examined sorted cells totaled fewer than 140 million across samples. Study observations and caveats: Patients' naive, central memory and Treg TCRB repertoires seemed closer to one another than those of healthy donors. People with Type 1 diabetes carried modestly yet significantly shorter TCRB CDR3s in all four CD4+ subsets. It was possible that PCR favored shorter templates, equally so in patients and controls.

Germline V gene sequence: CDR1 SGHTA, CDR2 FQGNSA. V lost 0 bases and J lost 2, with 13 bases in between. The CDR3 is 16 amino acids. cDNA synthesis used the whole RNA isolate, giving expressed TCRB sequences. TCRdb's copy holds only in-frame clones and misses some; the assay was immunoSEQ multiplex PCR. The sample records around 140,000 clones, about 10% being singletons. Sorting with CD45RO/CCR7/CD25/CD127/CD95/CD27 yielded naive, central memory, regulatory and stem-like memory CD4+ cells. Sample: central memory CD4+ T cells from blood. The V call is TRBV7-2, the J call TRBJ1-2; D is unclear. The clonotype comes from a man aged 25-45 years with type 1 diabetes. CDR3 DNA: TGTGCCAGCAGCTTAGCGCCTGGAGGGCTAAACTATGGCTACACCTTC. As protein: CASSLAPGGLNYGYTF.